This TCR beta chain was sequenced during a study of T-cell memory formation after mild COVID-19 (dated by TCRdb to 2020 to 2023). For context, the study as a whole: Most TCR sequence clusters were specific to one of the two donors. In a couple of donors, T-cell clones that expanded and contracted after mild COVID-19 were tracked by sequencing TCRalpha and TCRbeta repertoires over time. The cohort comprised two young, previously healthy adult volunteers, one female and one male. What the study reported, not specific to this receptor: Contracting CD4+ clones appeared mostly in the CM and EM memory subsets, whereas CD8+ clones were enriched in EMRA. SARS-CoV-2 specificity of the second-wave clones peaking on day 37 was not confirmed. Clones that contracted from day 15 to 85 showed balanced CD4/CD8 phenotypes, whereas a second wave of clones that expanded from day 15 to 37 leaned towards CD4+. The study included only a couple of mild cases, and larger cohorts that include severe cases with pre-infection samples were judged to be necessary. Some responding clones were detected in pre-infection memory, which suggested that pre-existing cross-reactive memory T cells had joined the SARS-CoV-2 response.

From the germline V gene, CDR1 is SGHTA and CDR2 is FQGTGA. Including the terminal cysteine and phenylalanine, the CDR3 comprises 13 residues. Of all the DNA, just the CDR3 is kept, 39 bases in frame from base 1. The junction shows trimming of 2 bases on V and 6 bases on J, plus 10 bases between the germline ends. Ficoll-Paque density gradient centrifugation was the method used to isolate PBMCs. Sequencing was performed on an Illumina NovaSeq 6000. cDNA libraries for TCRalpha and TCRbeta were prepared by 5'RACE using constant-segment primers, with sample barcodes and unique molecular identifiers added. Trizol reagent was used to extract RNA from every sample. Library amplification was performed in two PCR steps, and a second sample barcode and Illumina TruSeq adapters were introduced in the second step. Libraries were sequenced on an Illumina NovaSeq with 2 x 150 bp paired-end reads. Turning to the authors' computational methods: Reads were demultiplexed and collapsed into UMI-guided consensus sequences with migec v1.2.7. Using mixcr v2.1.11, UMI consensuses were aligned to TRA and TRB V and J templates and then assembled into clonotypes. Clonotypes were classified as expanded or contracted when called significant by both edgeR and NoisET, with noise models trained on biological replicates. For edgeR calls, the thresholds were a false discovery rate-adjusted p below 0.01 and a log2 fold-change of 1. As an exploratory analysis of dynamics, max-normalized trajectories of the 1000 most abundant clonotypes were examined by PCA with hierarchical clustering. Separately sequenced CD4+ and CD8+ repertoires were used to assign a CD4 or CD8 phenotype to each responding clone. The public reads were reprocessed in TCRdb via fastp at Q25 and MiXCR, keeping in-frame beta chains. Entries are consolidated by CDR3 protein sequence, retaining the most common genes and DNA. The V and J calls, along with clone size, are taken from TCRdb and not from the paper's own processing. The sample table shows about 180,000 distinct CDR3 sequences, and roughly 18% are seen once. Of the sample, more than 3% falls within the top ten clones.

This clonotype has a handful of counts. Its antigen is unknown. There are no base qualities to consult, and no much larger clone falls within one base. The sample taken for sequencing was PBMCs or a T cell subset sorted from them (not recorded which). This clonotype was obtained from a man between 18 and 35 years old who had mild COVID-19 (a few samples of this study predate the infection). The sample titles of this study are shuffled in the database, so cell type and time point are left out; the donor was told from shared clones. The chain uses TRBV7-3 and TRBJ2-5; the D element might be TRBD1 or TRBD2, as each aligns at 6 bases. The nucleotide sequence is given as TGTGCCAGCAGCTTATCCGGGGGCAAGACCCAGTACTTC. Translation gives CASSLSGGKTQYF.